The T cell receptor (beta chain) described here comes from a study of cytomegalovirus exposure and HLA in healthy donors. Overall study findings and caveats: Generally TCR sequences proved uncommon, though certain public TCRs appeared in numerous donors.

The germline CDR1 and CDR2 sequences are SNHLY and FYNNEI. The CDR3 runs to 14 residues. V lost 7 bases to trimming and J lost 1 base, with 13 bases between them. Note on this clone: Its antigen is unidentified.

Using immunoSEQ multiplex PCR, the repertoire was profiled, and TCRdb retains in-frame clones only, with some absent. The table includes over 200,000 clones, over 75% detected once. An approximately 130-subject validation cohort, separate from the roughly 700-subject first cohort, supplied the donors. Sequenced material: PBMCs. This clonotype originated in a woman between 18 and 29 years old in good health and CMV-seropositive. This sequence joins TRBV2 and TRBJ1-1; tentative D call: TRBD1 (5 bases). The CDR3 region has the DNA TGTGCCAGCACCCCCGACAGAGGGAACACTGAAGCTTTCTTT. This gives the protein CASTPDRGNTEAFF. The full variable domain, with the rest looked up from reference TRBV2 and TRBJ1-1, is EPEVTQTPSHQVTQMGQEVILRCVPISNHLYFYWYRQILGQKVEFLVSFYNNEISEKSEIFDDQFSVERPDGSNFTLKIRSTKLEDSAMYFCASTPDRGNTEAFFGQGTRLTVV.